This T cell receptor (beta chain) was recorded in a study of shared clonotypes between healthy human individuals. Replicate sorted-subset PCRs were loaded with about 0.2 ug DNA, 31,000 or so T cell genomes. TCRdb's copy holds only in-frame clones and misses some; the assay was immunoSEQ multiplex PCR. The data hold roughly 500,000 clones, with roughly 95% observed a single time. The source is a woman aged 25 to 45 in good health. Sequenced input: naive CD4+ T cells sorted from blood. Subset denoted: CD45RA+ positively selected.

The CDR3 DNA reads as TGCGCCAGCAGCCAAAGGGGGCAGGCTTTCTTT. The encoded protein is CASSQRGQAFF. The rearrangement links TRBV4-1 to TRBJ1-1, with 7 bases lining up with TRBD1. CDR1 is MGHRA, CDR2 YSYEKL, per germline. Trimming removed 2 bases from V and 11 bases from J; junction bases left unmatched: 2. CDR3 length: 11 amino acids.